The 10 T cell receptor beta chains below were found in one sample sequenced in a study of early stage breast cancer tumors. The table came from immunoSEQ multiplex PCR; TCRdb's copy has only in-frame clones and leaves some out. Among 14,000 or so clones, 70% to 80% were seen once, and the ten largest hold roughly 7.2%. The specimen was normal breast tissue next to the tumor. These receptors were obtained from a person between 50 and 60 years old with breast cancer.

This chain joins TRBV5-1 and TRBJ2-1; 14 bases line up with TRBD2. From germline, CDR1 is SGHRS and CDR2 YFSETQ. J lost 7 bases, V lost 5 bases, and 5 bases had no gene match. The CDR3 totals 15 residues. The chain's CDR3 is CASRQGLAGANEQFF. CDR3 bases: TGCGCCAGCAGGCAGGGACTAGCGGGAGCTAATGAGCAGTTCTTC.

V and J are TRBV11-2 and TRBJ2-3; D gene ambiguous. Germline V lookup: CDR1 SGHAT, CDR2 FQNNGV. The V gene lost 1 base and the J gene lost 0 bases, with 11 bases spanning the gap. This CDR3 spans 16 amino acids. The CDR3 bases are TGTGCCAGCAGCTTAGCATCCGGGTTTAGCACAGATACGCAGTATTTT. Residues: CASSLASGFSTDTQYF.

The rearrangement uses TRBV5-1 and TRBJ2-5; D unresolved. Between the trimmed V and J ends, which lost 4 bases and 2 bases, there was a span of 12 bases. The CDR3 loop spans 14 amino acids. The germline gives CDR1 SGHRS, CDR2 YFSETQ. In DNA, the CDR3 is TGCGCCAGCAGCCCTGGCAGAGGACAAGAGACCCAGTACTTC. Its translation: CASSPGRGQETQYF. Together with reference TRBV5-1 and TRBJ2-5, the CDR3 gives the full variable domain: KAGVTQTPRYLIKTRGQQVTLSCSPISGHRSVSWYQQTPGQGLQFLFEYFSETQRNKGNFPGRFSGRQFSNSRSEMNVSTLELGDSALYLCASSPGRGQETQYFGPGTRLLVL.

This chain joins TRBV30 and TRBJ1-3; no clear D gene. The CDR3 has 14 residues. Trimming pared 2 bases from V and 4 bases from J, leaving 12 bases between. From germline, CDR1 is GTSNPN and CDR2 SVGIG (reference sequence). The chain's CDR3 is CAWSRAIIGNTIYF. The CDR3 nucleotides are TGTGCCTGGAGTCGTGCCATAATCGGAAACACCATATATTTT.

The chain joins TRBV6-5 to TRBJ1-3; D is unresolved. V shed 6 bases and J shed 4 bases, with 10 bases lying between them. The CDR3 has 13 residues. Germline loops: CDR1 MNHEY, CDR2 SVGAGI. CDR3 nucleotide sequence: TGTGCCAGCAGGACGCCCGGGGGAAACACCATATATTTT. Its translation: CASRTPGGNTIYF.

This clone was observed once. This chain uses TRBV7-9 with TRBJ2-7; possible D gene TRBD2, 6 bases. The V end was cut by 3 bases, the J end by 6 bases, with 9 bases between. Germline lookup yields CDR1 SEHNR and CDR2 FQNEAQ (reference sequence). This CDR3 comprises 12 residues. In nucleotides, the CDR3 is TGTGCCAGCAGCTTGTTGGGAGGCGAGCAGTACTTC. Translation: CASSLLGGEQYF.

V is TRBV28 and J is TRBJ1-2, with D tentatively TRBD1 (5 bases). The CDR3 has 14 amino acids. The V gene's germline CDR1 is MDHEN and CDR2 SYDVKM. Trimming removed 6 bases at V and 3 bases at J, with 14 bases between. CDR3: CASRAGRDDYGYTF. CDR3 in DNA: TGTGCCAGCAGGGCGGGGAGGGACGACTATGGCTACACCTTC.

This clone was found once. CDR3 loop: CASSSDDPRGREKLFF. The CDR3 DNA reads TGTGCCAGCAGCTCTGACGATCCCAGGGGTCGGGAAAAACTGTTTTTT. The genes are TRBV7-9 and TRBJ1-4, with a tentative D call TRBD1 (6 bases). CDR1 is SEHNR and CDR2 is FQNEAQ in the germline V gene (reference sequence). The CDR3 sequence is 16 residues long. V was cut by 4 bases and J by 8 bases, with 20 bases left in between.

The rearrangement joins TRBV7-2 to TRBJ2-2, with no clear D. There are 15 residues in the CDR3. V was cut by 5 bases and J by 2 bases, with 12 bases left in between. Germline CDR1 and CDR2: SGHTA and FQGNSA. CDR3 region: CASSPRRQNTGELFF. CDR3 sequence (DNA): TGTGCCAGCAGCCCTAGGAGACAAAACACCGGGGAGCTGTTTTTT.

The V gene is TRBV19, the J gene TRBJ1-2; possibly TRBD1 for D (5 bases). V was clipped by 3 bases and J by 2 bases, with 10 bases between them. CDR3 size: 14 residues. Per the germline V gene, CDR1 is LNHDA and CDR2 is SQIVND (reference sequence). The CDR3 here is CASSMRAGNYGYTF. As DNA, the CDR3 is TGTGCCAGTAGTATGCGGGCAGGGAACTATGGCTACACCTTC.